This T cell receptor (beta chain) emerged from a study of cytomegalovirus exposure and HLA in healthy donors. Study overall: A later analysis reported the 95 to 150 validation repertoires used the same platform as the roughly 700 first-cohort repertoires.

Study-level findings and limits: Rarity held for most TCR sequences, but there were some public TCRs that occurred in many donors. In vitro confirmation showed three CMV-associated chains to be CMV antigen specific.

Concerning this clone itself: The antigen remains unidentified.

Assay used: immunoSEQ multiplex PCR; TCRdb lists only in-frame clones, some missing. Here the sample spans 150,000 or so clones, 85% to 90% being singletons. This sequence originates from a woman in her twenties or thirties in good health and CMV-seronegative. The sequenced material came from PBMCs.

The CDR3 DNA sequence: TGTGCCAGCAGCTTTCAAGGGGCGAGCACTGAAGCTTTCTTT. Translating it yields CASSFQGASTEAFF. The chain combines TRBV7-2 with TRBJ1-1; maybe TRBD1 (5 bases). Per the germline V gene, CDR1 is SGHTA and CDR2 is FQGNSA. Between the trimmed V and J ends, which lost 3 bases and 4 bases, there was a span of 12 bases. There are 14 residues in the CDR3.